These 26 T cell receptor beta chains originate from one sample sequenced in a study of blood T cell repertoires in COVID-19. Repertoires were generated with immunoSEQ multiplex PCR, while TCRdb's copy carries only in-frame clones and drops some. The sample yields about 480,000 clones, 88% seen once. Sequenced material: PBMCs or T cells enriched from blood (not recorded which). Receptors were obtained from a woman aged 40 to 55 who had recovered from COVID-19.

With respect to this clone: The same CDR3 can be traced to other DNA sequences in this sample. The chain recombines TRBV7-2 with TRBJ2-1; 8 bases are shared with TRBD2. The V gene end was trimmed by 5 bases and the J gene end by 12 bases; junction bases not matched to a gene: 3. This CDR3 spans 11 amino acids. Looked up from germline, CDR1 is SGHTA and CDR2 is FQGNSA. The CDR3 region has the DNA TGTGCCAGCAGCCTCCGGGGGGGGCAGTTCTTC. This sequence encodes CASSLRGGQFF.

This chain links TRBV3-1 (or the pseudogene TRBV3-2) with TRBJ1-1; D not resolved. CDR1 is LGHDT and CDR2 is YNNKEL in the germline V gene (reference sequence). The ends were cut back, 0 bases at V and 4 bases at J, with 6 bases in the middle. The CDR3 length is 13 residues. Here the CDR3 reads CASSQDSGTEAFF. The CDR3 bases are TGTGCCAGCAGCCAAGATTCAGGCACTGAAGCTTTCTTT.

The V call is TRBV5-6, the J call TRBJ2-3; D gene unclear. Germline lookup yields CDR1 SGHDT and CDR2 YYEEEE. V was trimmed by 0 bases and J by 6 bases, leaving 8 bases between them. The CDR3 has 13 residues. The CDR3 coding sequence is TGTGCCAGCAGCTTGGGGGCTTCGGATACGCAGTATTTT. It is translated as CASSLGASDTQYF.

The genes are TRBV11-2 and TRBJ2-3; 7 nucleotides match TRBD2. Per germline, CDR1 SGHAT and CDR2 FQNNGV. V was clipped by 4 bases and J by 3 bases; unmatched bases: 7. CDR3 length: 15 amino acids. Here the CDR3 reads CASSSTRRGTDTQYF. The CDR3 DNA is TGTGCCAGCAGCTCGACTAGGCGGGGGACAGATACGCAGTATTTT.

This chain joins TRBV15 and TRBJ2-7; 7 nucleotides line up with TRBD2. V lost 5 bases and J lost 5; bases outside the gene matches: 9. This CDR3 is built from 14 residues. From germline, CDR1 is LNHNV and CDR2 YYDKDF (reference sequence). This CDR3 is CATSARGGSDEQYF. CDR3 DNA sequence: TGTGCCACCAGCGCTCGAGGCGGGAGCGACGAGCAGTACTTC.

The chain uses TRBV27 and TRBJ1-1; TRBD1 might be the D (6 bases). Germline assignment: CDR1 MNHEY and CDR2 SMNVEV (reference sequence). The germline V and J ends were trimmed by 3 bases and 0 bases, with 20 bases remaining between them. The CDR3 consists of 18 residues. The CDR3 spells CASSFFGTIGSVNTEAFF. The CDR3 bases are TGTGCCAGCAGTTTCTTCGGGACAATTGGTTCAGTGAACACTGAAGCTTTCTTT.

The chain carries TRBV27 and TRBJ1-3; no clear D gene. V was trimmed by 1 base and J by 0 bases, leaving 7 bases between them. CDR1 MNHEY and CDR2 SMNVEV come from the germline V gene (reference sequence). This CDR3 is built from 15 residues. The CDR3 sequence: CASSLLGSSGNTIYF. The CDR3 bases are TGTGCCAGCAGTTTATTAGGGAGCTCTGGAAACACCATATATTTT.

This chain joins TRBV5-1 and TRBJ1-1; 11 bases line up with TRBD1. The germline gives CDR1 SGHRS, CDR2 YFSETQ. Losses at the gene ends were 3 bases for V and 6 bases for J; bases not matched to a gene: 1. The CDR3 is 13 residues long. CDR3 DNA sequence: TGCGCCAGCAGCTGGGGACAGGGGGCTGAAGCTTTCTTT. Its translation is CASSWGQGAEAFF.

This clone was found a few times. The chain couples TRBV5-4 to TRBJ1-1; perhaps TRBD1 as D (5 bases). CDR1 is SGHNT and CDR2 is YYREEE in the germline V gene (reference sequence). The CDR3 extends over 12 amino acids. V was shortened by 0 bases and J by 8 bases, with 8 bases between the two germline ends. The CDR3 DNA follows: TGTGCCAGCAGCTTGGAACAGGAAGAAGCTTTCTTT. It encodes CASSLEQEEAFF.

The genes are TRBV7-2 and TRBJ2-3; D remains unclear. CDR1 SGHTA and CDR2 FQGNSA come from the germline V gene. The ends were cut back, 1 base at V and 2 bases at J, with 7 bases in the middle. This CDR3 comprises 14 residues. CDR3 amino acids: CASSLGLITDTQYF. CDR3 DNA: TGTGCCAGCAGCTTAGGACTTATCACAGATACGCAGTATTTT. Complete variable domain (other parts from reference TRBV7-2 and TRBJ2-3): GAGVSQSPSNKVTEKGKDVELRCDPISGHTALYWYRQSLGQGLEFLIYFQGNSAPDKSGLPSDRFSAERTGGSVSTLTIQRTQQEDSAVYLCASSLGLITDTQYFGPGTRLTVL.

The V and J genes are TRBV5-1 and TRBJ2-1, with TRBD2 identical over 7 bases. This CDR3 is 13 amino acids long. The germline CDR1 and CDR2 sequences are SGHRS and YFSETQ. V dropped 3 bases and J dropped 10; count of bases not matched to a gene: 7. CDR3 residues: CASSSRDYGEQFF. The CDR3 nucleotides are TGCGCCAGCAGCTCCCGGGACTACGGAGAGCAGTTCTTC.

The V call is TRBV24-1, the J call TRBJ1-2; D perhaps matches TRBD1 (5 bases). The CDR3 has 14 amino acids. The V end lost 1 base, the J end lost 9 bases, and 14 bases lay between the germline ends. CDR1 is KGHDR and CDR2 is SFDVKD in the germline V gene. CDR3 amino acids: CATSDLGDVGSYTF. In DNA form, the CDR3 reads TGTGCCACCAGTGATTTAGGGGATGTTGGGAGCTACACCTTC.

The rearrangement uses TRBV4-2 and TRBJ1-1; D might be TRBD1 (5 bases). Germline V gene data show CDR1 as LGHNA and CDR2 as YNFKEQ. The CDR3 loop spans 14 amino acids. V gave up 1 base and J gave up 4 bases, with 10 bases separating them. Written as DNA, the CDR3 is TGTGCCAGCAGCCAAGCGCTGGGGCGCACTGAAGCTTTCTTT. It is translated as CASSQALGRTEAFF.

This chain uses TRBV11-3 with TRBJ2-7, with 9 positions matching TRBD2. V was pared by 0 bases and J by 0 bases, with 12 bases of the junction left unmatched. The CDR3 contains 19 residues. Germline loops: CDR1 SGHNT, CDR2 YENEEA. This chain's CDR3 is CASSLDLPLLAGSSYEQYF. The DNA of the CDR3 is TGTGCCAGCAGCTTAGATTTGCCCTTACTAGCGGGCAGCTCCTACGAGCAGTACTTC.

The chain uses TRBV29-1 and TRBJ2-7; a weak D match, TRBD1 (6 bases). The CDR3 is 12 residues long. CDR1 SQVTM and CDR2 ANQGSEA come from the germline V gene. Between the trimmed V and J ends, which lost 4 bases and 3 bases, there was a span of 10 bases. The CDR3 spells CSVAGAGYEQYF. In DNA form, the CDR3 reads TGCAGCGTTGCAGGGGCTGGCTACGAGCAGTACTTC.

The chain links TRBV14 to TRBJ1-6; D not resolved. The V gene's germline CDR1 is SGHDN and CDR2 FVKESK. Trimming took 0 bases from V and 4 from J, leaving 10 bases between them. This CDR3 is 16 amino acids long. The chain's CDR3 is CASSQDLSPYNSPLHF. The DNA of the CDR3 is TGTGCCAGCAGCCAAGACCTTTCCCCTTATAATTCACCCCTCCACTTT.

The chain is built from TRBV5-4 and TRBJ2-1; weak D call: TRBD2 (5 bases). V was pared by 4 bases and J by 12 bases, with 23 bases between. Germline V gene lookup returns CDR1 SGHNT and CDR2 YYREEE (reference sequence). This CDR3 spans 15 amino acids. The CDR3 bases are TGTGCCAGCAGCCCCGGGGAGTCAACGACTTCGTCGCAGTTCTTC. Its translation is CASSPGESTTSSQFF.

V usage is TRBV27 and J usage is TRBJ1-5; D possibly corresponds to TRBD1 (5 bases). Per germline, CDR1 MNHEY and CDR2 SMNVEV (reference sequence). V lost 3 bases, J lost 5 bases, and 11 bases lay in between. CDR3 length: 14 amino acids. The CDR3 protein is CASSFGLGDQPQHF. The CDR3 bases are TGTGCCAGCAGTTTCGGCCTAGGGGATCAGCCCCAGCATTTT.

V usage is TRBV7-2 and J usage is TRBJ2-1, with 9 bases fitting TRBD2. V gave up 2 bases and J gave up 5 bases; unmatched junction bases: 7. The germline gives CDR1 SGHTA, CDR2 FQGNSA. The CDR3 totals 16 residues. CDR3: CASSLRAGGPHNEQFF. Here the CDR3 DNA reads TGTGCCAGCAGCTTAAGGGCGGGAGGGCCGCACAATGAGCAGTTCTTC.

Turning to this clone: Within the sample, other DNA sequences also encode this same CDR3. V and J are TRBV5-1 and TRBJ2-1, with D possibly being TRBD2 (6 bases). The CDR3 length is 15 residues. Germline V CDR1 and CDR2: SGHRS, YFSETQ. Trimming took off 0 bases at V and 1 base at J, with 8 bases between the two ends. CDR3 sequence reads: CASSLEAGSYNEQFF. The DNA for the CDR3 is TGCGCCAGCAGCTTGGAGGCGGGATCCTACAATGAGCAGTTCTTC.

V usage is TRBV18 and J usage is TRBJ2-3, with TRBD2 as a possible D gene (5 bases). Trimming took 3 bases from V and 4 from J, leaving 17 bases between them. Germline CDR1 reads KGHSH; CDR2 reads LQKENI. This CDR3 is built from 16 residues. CDR3 sequence reads: CASSPYLAVGADTQYF. Written as DNA, the CDR3 is TGTGCCAGCTCACCGTACCTAGCAGTGGGCGCAGATACGCAGTATTTT.

The rearrangement joins TRBV7-2 to TRBJ1-1, with D possibly being TRBD1 (6 bases). Germline CDR1 reads SGHTA; CDR2 reads FQGNSA. The CDR3 loop spans 13 amino acids. The V end was cut by 5 bases, the J end by 4 bases, with 11 bases between. This CDR3 is CASSPRTVTEAFF. The DNA of the CDR3 is TGTGCCAGCAGCCCCCGGACAGTCACTGAAGCTTTCTTT.

This clone was found a few times. The CDR3 loop is CASSQGLAGEAGTKNIQYF. The DNA of the CDR3 is TGCGCCAGCAGCCAGGGACTAGCGGGAGAGGCGGGGACCAAAAACATTCAGTACTTC. The rearrangement links TRBV5-1 to TRBJ2-4; 14 bases fit TRBD2. The CDR3 extends over 19 amino acids. Germline loops: CDR1 SGHRS, CDR2 YFSETQ. V lost 4 bases and J lost 2; bases outside the gene matches: 11.

The chain recombines TRBV9 with TRBJ1-2, with 9 bases matching TRBD1. The CDR3 extends over 14 amino acids. The V segment lost 4 bases and the J segment 4 bases; nucleotides outside the gene matches: 5. CDR1 is SGDLS, CDR2 YYNGEE, per germline. CDR3 region: CASSTGQGTYGYTF. The CDR3 DNA reads TGTGCCAGCAGCACCGGACAGGGGACCTATGGCTACACCTTC.

CDR3 coding DNA: TGCGCCAGCAGCCAAGGAAAGGGGAAGAACTATGGCTACACCTTC. Its translation is CASSQGKGKNYGYTF. The chain recombines TRBV4-3 with TRBJ1-2; D is perhaps TRBD1 (5 bases). The CDR3 is 15 amino acids. V was trimmed by 1 base and J by 2 bases, leaving 11 bases between them. CDR1 and CDR2 (germline): LGHNA, YSLEER.

The sample holds a few counts of this clone. The chain uses TRBV12-5 and TRBJ2-5, with TRBD2 as a possible D gene (6 bases). Looked up from germline, CDR1 is LGHNT and CDR2 is FRNRAP. The CDR3 length is 13 residues. Trimming shortened V by 3 bases and J by 5 bases, and 10 bases separated the two germline ends. This chain's CDR3 is CASGLTSGETQYF. The DNA of the CDR3 is TGTGCTAGTGGTTTAACGAGCGGGGAGACCCAGTACTTC.